These 19 T cell receptor beta chains share one sample of origin, sequenced in a study of cytomegalovirus exposure and HLA in healthy donors (dated by TCRdb to about 2017). The library was built by means of the immunoSEQ multiplex PCR assay. A mixture of 60 forward primers for TCR Vbeta segments and 13 reverse primers for TCR Jbeta segments was used in the multiplex PCR. TCRdb took this table from immuneACCESS and kept in-frame rearrangements with V and J called. Such tables lack part of the clones; where checked against another copy, unresolved V genes explain under half of the gap, and the rest is unexplained. The sample table contains roughly 140,000 clones; only one count was recorded for roughly 76% of them. Of the sample, under 4.5% falls within the top ten clones. The sequenced material came from PBMCs. The receptors shown here come from a man between 18 and 35 years old in good health and CMV-seronegative.

This clone was observed a handful of times. The chain employs TRBV19 and TRBJ1-2; tentative D call: TRBD1 (6 bases). Trimming took 9 bases from V and 6 from J, leaving 23 bases between them. The CDR3 runs to 15 residues. CDR1 is LNHDA and CDR2 is SQIVND in the germline V gene (reference sequence). The CDR3, as DNA: TGTGCCAGCAGACCCACAGGGACCCAAAGGAATGGCTACACCTTC. Its protein product is CASRPTGTQRNGYTF.

The chain recombines TRBV7-9 with TRBJ1-1; the D is unclear. V lost 5 bases and J 4 bases, leaving 17 bases between the germline ends. The CDR3 totals 15 residues. CDR1 and CDR2 from the germline V gene are SEHNR and FQNEAQ (reference sequence). The CDR3 sequence: CASSITLLLGTEAFF. CDR3 coding DNA: TGTGCCAGCAGCATTACCCTACTACTAGGCACTGAAGCTTTCTTT.

CDR3 region: CASRPRTDNSPLHF. The CDR3 region has the DNA TGCGCCAGCAGGCCAAGGACAGATAATTCACCCCTCCACTTT. This chain joins TRBV5-1 and TRBJ1-6; tentative D call: TRBD1 (6 bases). V lost 5 bases and J 5 bases, leaving 11 bases between the germline ends. Germline values: CDR1 SGHRS, CDR2 YFSETQ. The CDR3 is made up of 14 amino acids.

The chain recombines TRBV9 with TRBJ1-3; D might be TRBD1 (6 bases). Germline lookup yields CDR1 SGDLS and CDR2 YYNGEE. CDR3 length: 13 amino acids. With 0 bases removed from V and 7 bases from J, the gap between germline ends came to 8 bases. DNA of the CDR3: TGTGCCAGCAGCGTAGCTGGACAGAACACCATATATTTT. This codes for CASSVAGQNTIYF.

The chain recombines TRBV2 with TRBJ1-6; D might be TRBD1 (6 bases). V was clipped by 3 bases and J by 7 bases, with 31 bases between them. The germline V gene encodes CDR1 SNHLY and CDR2 FYNNEI. The CDR3 runs to 21 residues. This CDR3 is CASSDNRYFISTGGKNSPLHF. The DNA for the CDR3 is TGTGCCAGCAGTGACAATCGGTATTTTATTTCGACAGGTGGCAAAAATTCACCCCTCCACTTT.

The chain is built from TRBV5-4 and TRBJ1-4; D unclear. Between the trimmed V and J ends, which lost 0 bases and 11 bases, there was a span of 11 bases. CDR3 length: 13 amino acids. Germline CDR1 SGHNT, CDR2 YYREEE (reference sequence). The CDR3 bases are TGTGCCAGCAGCTTGGATCCGGACTCCAAACTGTTTTTT. This translates into CASSLDPDSKLFF. The variable domain in full, completed from reference TRBV5-4 and TRBJ1-4, reads ETGVTQSPTHLIKTRGQQVTLRCSSQSGHNTVSWYQQALGQGPQFIFQYYREEENGRGNFPPRFSGLQFPNYSSELNVNALELDDSALYLCASSLDPDSKLFFGSGTQLSVL.

V usage is TRBV7-2 and J usage is TRBJ2-1; TRBD2 agrees at 9 bases. This CDR3 has 14 residues. Germline V gives CDR1 SGHTA, CDR2 FQGNSA. J lost 5 bases, V lost 5 bases, and 4 bases had no gene match. This CDR3 is CASSRLAEDNEQFF. In DNA, the CDR3 is TGTGCCAGCAGCCGACTAGCGGAGGACAATGAGCAGTTCTTC.

The rearrangement uses TRBV5-1 and TRBJ2-5; D is possibly TRBD1 (6 bases). Per germline, CDR1 SGHRS and CDR2 YFSETQ. The CDR3 contains 13 residues. The germline V and J ends were trimmed by 2 bases and 5 bases, with 10 bases remaining between them. The CDR3 DNA follows: TGCGCCAGCAGCTTACAGGGACGGGAGACCCAGTACTTC. Residues: CASSLQGRETQYF.

This clone was picked up a small number of times. The gene calls are TRBV6-1 and TRBJ1-1; no definite D call. Germline V gene sequence: CDR1 MNHNS, CDR2 SASEGT. This CDR3 has 15 residues. V lost 2 bases to trimming and J lost 6 bases, with 16 bases between them. In DNA, the CDR3 is TGTGCCAGCAGTGAACTGGCCATGCGGGTGCCTGAAGCTTTCTTT. As protein: CASSELAMRVPEAFF.

V and J are TRBV12-5 and TRBJ2-1, with D unresolved. Germline CDR1 reads LGHNT; CDR2 reads FRNRAP. This CDR3 is 13 amino acids long. V shed 3 bases and J shed 6 bases, with 9 bases lying between them. In DNA, the CDR3 is TGTGCTAGTGGTTTAGAGAATTCCAATGAGCAGTTCTTC. It specifies CASGLENSNEQFF.

Note on this clone: This sample includes further DNA sequences coding for the same CDR3. The rearrangement joins TRBV5-1 to TRBJ2-7, with no clear D. Trimming left V 0 bases short and J 3 bases short, with 7 bases between. Germline V gene lookup returns CDR1 SGHRS and CDR2 YFSETQ. This CDR3 has 13 amino acids. For the CDR3, the DNA is TGCGCCAGCAGCTTGGCTGGCCTCTACGAGCAGTACTTC. Encoded protein: CASSLAGLYEQYF.

The genes are TRBV18 and TRBJ2-3, with 8 bases lining up with TRBD2. Germline loops: CDR1 KGHSH, CDR2 LQKENI. This CDR3 contains 14 residues. V dropped 2 bases and J dropped 6; count of bases not matched to a gene: 4. CDR3 protein: CASSPAGGPDTQYF. The CDR3 nucleotides are TGTGCCAGCTCACCAGCGGGGGGCCCGGATACGCAGTATTTT.

This sequence joins TRBV7-9 and TRBJ2-1; TRBD1 might be the D (7 bases). Germline CDR1 and CDR2: SEHNR and FQNEAQ (reference sequence). The ends were cut back, 0 bases at V and 4 bases at J, with 13 bases in the middle. This CDR3 has 16 residues. The CDR3 bases are TGTGCCAGCAGCTTAGCGGAGGGACAGAGATACAATGAGCAGTTCTTC. As protein: CASSLAEGQRYNEQFF.

The gene calls are TRBV19 and TRBJ1-6, with TRBD1 matching over 11 bases. The CDR3 is made up of 20 amino acids. From germline, CDR1 is LNHDA and CDR2 SQIVND (reference sequence). V trimming: 7 bases; J trimming: 1 base; junction bases outside the gene matches: 15. CDR3 amino acids: CASTPRRDRGFRSYNSPLHF. As DNA, the CDR3 is TGTGCCAGTACCCCTAGGAGGGACAGGGGGTTCAGGTCCTATAATTCACCCCTCCACTTT.

This clone occurred once. The chain carries TRBV27 and TRBJ2-7; possibly TRBD2 for D (5 bases). Trimming shortened V by 2 bases and J by 3 bases, and 11 bases separated the two germline ends. The CDR3 has 14 amino acids. Germline V lookup: CDR1 MNHEY, CDR2 SMNVEV (reference sequence). CDR3 loop: CASSLSTTIYEQYF. The CDR3 bases are TGTGCCAGCAGTTTAAGCACGACTATCTACGAGCAGTACTTC.

The chain combines TRBV27 with TRBJ2-5; D call uncertain. The germline V gene has CDR1 MNHEY and CDR2 SMNVEV (reference sequence). This CDR3 has 12 residues. Deletions cut 4 bases from V and 5 bases from J, with 8 bases between. CDR3 DNA: TGTGCCAGCAGTTCCCTGGGCGAGACCCAGTACTTC. Protein sequence: CASSSLGETQYF.

The rearrangement uses TRBV2 and TRBJ2-7; no clear D gene. The germline CDR1 and CDR2 sequences are SNHLY and FYNNEI. Trimming removed 1 base from V and 2 bases from J, with 6 bases in between. This CDR3 spans 13 amino acids. The CDR3 region is CASSEDLTYEQYF. In DNA form, the CDR3 reads TGTGCCAGCAGTGAAGACTTAACCTACGAGCAGTACTTC.

With respect to this clone: Other DNA variants within this sample encode the same CDR3. The chain employs TRBV27 and TRBJ2-7; D gene uncertain. This CDR3 is 13 amino acids long. Between the trimmed V and J ends, which lost 3 bases and 0 bases, there was a span of 6 bases. CDR1 is MNHEY, CDR2 SMNVEV, per germline (reference sequence). The CDR3 DNA reads as TGTGCCAGCAGTTTGACGGGCTCCTACGAGCAGTACTTC. Amino acid sequence: CASSLTGSYEQYF.

This sequence joins TRBV28 and TRBJ2-3, with D hard to call. This CDR3 is built from 16 residues. Trimming shortened V by 1 base and J by 2 bases, and 13 bases separated the two germline ends. Germline CDR1 MDHEN, CDR2 SYDVKM. The CDR3 nucleotides read TGTGCCAGCAGTTTATTTGGCGGAGCACACACAGATACGCAGTATTTT. This translates into CASSLFGGAHTDTQYF.